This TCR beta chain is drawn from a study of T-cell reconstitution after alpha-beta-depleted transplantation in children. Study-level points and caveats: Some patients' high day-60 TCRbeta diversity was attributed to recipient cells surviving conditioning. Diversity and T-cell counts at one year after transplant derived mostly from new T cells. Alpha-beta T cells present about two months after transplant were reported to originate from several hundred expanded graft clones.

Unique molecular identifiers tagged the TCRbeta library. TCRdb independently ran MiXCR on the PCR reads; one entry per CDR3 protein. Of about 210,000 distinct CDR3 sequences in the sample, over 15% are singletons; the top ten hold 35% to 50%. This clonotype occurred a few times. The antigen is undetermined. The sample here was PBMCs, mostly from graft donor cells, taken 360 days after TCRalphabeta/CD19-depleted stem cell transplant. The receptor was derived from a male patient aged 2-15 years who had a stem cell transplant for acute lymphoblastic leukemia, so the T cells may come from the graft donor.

The CDR3 here is CASSLVKRDRSPYEQYF. CDR3 in DNA: TGTGCCAGCAGCTTAGTAAAAAGGGACAGGTCTCCCTACGAGCAGTACTTC. The gene calls are TRBV7-8 and TRBJ2-7; TRBD1 agrees at 8 bases. The CDR3 covers 17 residues. The germline gives CDR1 SGHVS, CDR2 FQNEAQ. V lost 1 base, J lost 2 bases, and 10 bases stayed unmatched.